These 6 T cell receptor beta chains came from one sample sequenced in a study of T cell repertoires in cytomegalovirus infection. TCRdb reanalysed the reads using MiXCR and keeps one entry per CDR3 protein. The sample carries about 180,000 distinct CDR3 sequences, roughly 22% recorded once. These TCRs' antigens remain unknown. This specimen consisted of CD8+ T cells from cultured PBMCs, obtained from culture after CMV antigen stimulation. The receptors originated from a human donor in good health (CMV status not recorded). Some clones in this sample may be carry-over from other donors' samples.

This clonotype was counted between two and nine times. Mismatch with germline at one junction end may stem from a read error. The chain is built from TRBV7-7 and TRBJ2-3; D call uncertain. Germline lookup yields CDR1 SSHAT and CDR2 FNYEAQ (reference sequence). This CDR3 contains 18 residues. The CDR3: CASSLAPQDCFSTDTQYF. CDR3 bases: TGTGCTAGCAGCTTAGCTCCCCAGGATTGTTTTAGCACAGATACGCAGTATTTT.

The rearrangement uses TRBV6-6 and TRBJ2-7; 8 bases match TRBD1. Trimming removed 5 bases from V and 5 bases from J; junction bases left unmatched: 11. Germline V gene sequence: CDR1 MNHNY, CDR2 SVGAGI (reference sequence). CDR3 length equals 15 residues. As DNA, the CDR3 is TGTGCCAGCAGTCCGCTCGGGACAGGTAGTAACGAGCAGTACGTC. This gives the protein CASSPLGTGSNEQYV.

The CDR3 here is CASRLGWAGNTIYF. The CDR3 DNA follows: TGTGCCAGCAGACTAGGGTGGGCTGGAAACACCATATATTTT. V usage is TRBV12-3 or TRBV12-4 and J usage is TRBJ1-3; no firm D call. Trimming stripped 6 bases from V and 2 bases from J, with 11 bases between. CDR3 length equals 14 residues.

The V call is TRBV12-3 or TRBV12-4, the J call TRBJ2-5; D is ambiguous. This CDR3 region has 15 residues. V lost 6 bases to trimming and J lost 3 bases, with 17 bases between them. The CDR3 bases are TGTGCCAGCAGCCCGTGGACGGAGCATAAAGAGACCCAGTACTTC. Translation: CASSPWTEHKETQYF.

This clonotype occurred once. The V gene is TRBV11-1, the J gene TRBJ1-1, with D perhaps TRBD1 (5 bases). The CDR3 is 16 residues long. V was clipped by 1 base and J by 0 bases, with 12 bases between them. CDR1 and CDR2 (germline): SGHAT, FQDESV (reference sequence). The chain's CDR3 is CASSLGTSKMNTEAFF. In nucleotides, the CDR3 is TGTGCCAGCAGCTTAGGGACAAGTAAAATGAACACTGAAGCTTTCTTT. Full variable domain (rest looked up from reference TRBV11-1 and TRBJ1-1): EAEVAQSPRYKITEKSQAVAFWCDPISGHATLYWYRQILGQGPELLVQFQDESVVDDSQLPKDRFSAERLKGVDSTLKIQPAELGDSAMYLCASSLGTSKMNTEAFFGQGTRLTVV.

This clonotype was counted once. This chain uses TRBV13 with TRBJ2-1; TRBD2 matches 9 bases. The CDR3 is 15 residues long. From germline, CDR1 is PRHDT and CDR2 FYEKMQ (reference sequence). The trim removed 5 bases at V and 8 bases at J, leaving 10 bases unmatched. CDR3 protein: CASSARTSVQDEQFF. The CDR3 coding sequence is TGTGCCAGCAGCGCCCGGACTAGCGTTCAGGATGAGCAGTTCTTC.